This entry is about one T cell receptor beta chain. Its antigen is still unknown. The sample belongs to a study of OX40 agonist ivuxolimab in advanced cancers. Study-wide background: Participants averaged about 66 years of age (range roughly 23 to 80) and were roughly 80% male.

Using immunoSEQ multiplex PCR, the repertoire was profiled, and TCRdb retains in-frame clones only, with some absent. Here the sample spans roughly 67,000 clones, more than 70% being singletons. Study-level points and caveats: Blood T cells, both CD4+ and CD8+, expanded clonally by week 6 at 0.1 to 3.0 mg/kg. Researchers report that CD8+ T cells had, on average, more expanded clones than CD4+.

Patients were excluded for autoimmune disease history or systemic immunosuppression. The CDR3 totals 18 residues. Losses at the gene ends were 0 bases for V and 3 bases for J; bases not matched to a gene: 8. Germline lookup yields CDR1 SGHDN and CDR2 FVKESK. The rearrangement joins TRBV14 to TRBJ2-1; 10 bases are shared with TRBD2. The sequencing here drew on CD4+ or CD8+ T cells sorted from blood, taken in a trial of the OX40 agonist ivuxolimab. The clonotype originates from an adult with an advanced solid tumor such as melanoma, head and neck, liver or kidney cancer. DNA of the CDR3: TGTGCCAGCAGCCAAGAAGACTTCCGGACTAGCGGCTACAATGAGCAGTTCTTC. Amino acid sequence: CASSQEDFRTSGYNEQFF.